The 4 T cell receptor beta chains below all came from one sample that was sequenced in a study of spatial heterogeneity in lung cancer. Time point reported: blood at routine non-recurrence follow-up after resection. Each CDR3 protein is one row after TCRdb ran MiXCR on the 5' RACE reads. Of roughly 32,000 distinct CDR3 sequences listed, about 10% are singletons. The sequencing here drew on PBMCs, taken at follow-up. Source of these receptors: a female donor with early-stage non-small cell lung cancer.

Only a few counts were recorded for this clonotype. This sequence joins TRBV25-1 and TRBJ1-2; 7 nucleotides match TRBD1. With V trimmed by 8 bases and J by 8 bases, 8 bases remained unmatched. Germline-derived CDR1 and CDR2 are MGHDK and SYGVNS. This CDR3 contains 12 residues. As DNA, the CDR3 is TGTGCCAGCCGAGCGACAGGGATAGGCTACACCTTC. Translating it yields CASRATGIGYTF.

This clonotype was picked up many times. The chain is built from TRBV20-1 and TRBJ1-2; 8 nucleotides match TRBD1. V was pared by 3 bases and J by 3 bases, with 3 bases of the junction left unmatched. The CDR3 sequence is 13 residues long. Germline V gene lookup returns CDR1 DFQATT and CDR2 SNEGSKA (reference sequence). The CDR3 bases are TGCAGTGCTAGGGACAGGGCTCACTATGGCTACACCTTC. Encoded protein: CSARDRAHYGYTF.

This clonotype was seen ten or more times. The CDR3 here is CASSLVGTANTEAFF. The CDR3 nucleotides are TGCGCCAGCAGCTTGGTCGGGACAGCGAACACTGAAGCTTTCTTT. The genes are TRBV5-1 and TRBJ1-1; TRBD1 matches at 7 bases. This CDR3 contains 15 residues. The germline CDR1 and CDR2 sequences are SGHRS and YFSETQ. V dropped 0 bases and J dropped 1; count of bases not matched to a gene: 3.

This clonotype was seen repeatedly, ten times or more. V and J are TRBV11-2 and TRBJ2-3; no reliable D call. V lost 4 bases to trimming and J lost 4 bases, with 9 bases between them. The CDR3 extends over 13 amino acids. CDR1 and CDR2 (germline): SGHAT, FQNNGV. The chain's CDR3 is CASSSLRADTQYF. The CDR3 region has the DNA TGTGCCAGCAGCTCCCTCCGGGCAGATACGCAGTATTTT. The complete variable domain, with remaining parts taken from reference TRBV11-2 and TRBJ2-3, reads EAGVAQSPRYKIIEKRQSVAFWCNPISGHATLYWYQQILGQGPKLLIQFQNNGVVDDSQLPKDRFSAERLKGVDSTLKIQPAKLEDSAVYLCASSSLRADTQYFGPGTRLTVL.